This T cell receptor (beta chain) comes out of a study of T-cell reconstitution after alpha-beta-depleted transplantation in children. As for this clonotype: This sequence may be a read error, since a much larger clone differs from it by one base.

A TCRbeta library incorporating unique molecular identifiers was prepared. TCRdb reprocessed the PCR reads with MiXCR, giving one entry per CDR3 protein. There are over 85,000 distinct CDR3 sequences in the sample; 10% occur only once, and about 8.8% lies in the top ten. This CDR3 is 13 amino acids long. Per germline, CDR1 DFQATT and CDR2 SNEGSKA (reference sequence). The chain is built from TRBV20-1 and TRBJ2-5; 11 bases fit TRBD2. Sample: PBMCs from the stem cell graft donor, taken from the stem cell graft. The origin of this receptor is a human donor who donated a stem cell graft to a child with acute lymphoblastic leukemia. CDR3 residues: CCASTSGGETQYF. For the CDR3, the DNA is TGCTGTGCTAGCACTAGCGGGGGTGAGACCCAGTACTTC.